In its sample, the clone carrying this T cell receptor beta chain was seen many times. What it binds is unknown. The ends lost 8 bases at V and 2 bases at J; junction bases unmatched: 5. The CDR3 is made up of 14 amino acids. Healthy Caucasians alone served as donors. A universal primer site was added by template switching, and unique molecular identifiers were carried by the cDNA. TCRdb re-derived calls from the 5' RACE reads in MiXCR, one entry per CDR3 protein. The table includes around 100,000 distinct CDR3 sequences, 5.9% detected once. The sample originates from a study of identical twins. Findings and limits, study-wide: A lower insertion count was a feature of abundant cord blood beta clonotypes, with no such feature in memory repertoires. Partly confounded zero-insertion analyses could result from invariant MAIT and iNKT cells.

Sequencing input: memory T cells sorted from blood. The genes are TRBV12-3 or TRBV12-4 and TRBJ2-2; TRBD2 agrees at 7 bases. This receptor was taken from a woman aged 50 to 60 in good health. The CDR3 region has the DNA TGTGCCAGCCGGGAGGTTACAAACACCGGGGAGCTGTTTTTT. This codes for CASREVTNTGELFF.